What follows are 17 T cell receptor beta chains derived from one specimen sequenced in a study of blood T cells in healthy people across ages. A J-beta primer mix and a sample-barcoded 5' primer were used in a second PCR of roughly 6 to 12 cycles. TCRdb redid the calling of the 5' RACE reads with MiXCR, one entry per CDR3 protein. Found here are under 1,100,000 distinct CDR3 sequences, 20% to 25% of them singletons; the top ten hold 0.65% to 0.95%. This same sample was also part of a study on T cells of mothers and their children.

The sequencing input was blood. These receptors were obtained from a girl aged 2 to 10 in good health.

The rearrangement joins TRBV4-2 to TRBJ1-5, with D perhaps matching TRBD1 (5 bases). Trimming shortened V by 1 base and J by 3 bases, and 10 bases separated the two germline ends. This CDR3 is built from 15 residues. From germline, CDR1 is LGHNA and CDR2 YNFKEQ. The CDR3 spells CASSQGWGSNQPQHF. CDR3 in DNA: TGTGCCAGCAGCCAAGGTTGGGGGTCCAATCAGCCCCAGCATTTT.

CDR3 sequence reads: CSAADRESTDTQYF. The DNA for the CDR3 is TGCAGTGCTGCCGACAGGGAAAGCACAGATACGCAGTATTTT. The gene calls are TRBV20-1 and TRBJ2-3; 7 positions match TRBD1. The length of the CDR3 is 14 residues. V gave up 5 bases and J gave up 0 bases; unmatched junction bases: 5. CDR1 and CDR2 (germline): DFQATT, SNEGSKA (reference sequence).

This sequence joins TRBV3-1 and TRBJ2-7; 9 nucleotides align to TRBD2. Germline CDR1 LGHDT, CDR2 YNNKEL (reference sequence). The J segment lost 2 bases and the V segment lost 1 base, leaving 9 bases of the junction unmatched. The CDR3 is made up of 17 amino acids. CDR3 DNA: TGTGCCAGCAGCCAAGCCCGTCCTGGCGGGAGGGCCTACGAGCAGTACTTC. Amino acid sequence: CASSQARPGGRAYEQYF.

This clonotype was counted only a few times. The chain couples TRBV7-3 to TRBJ2-5; 8 positions agree with TRBD2. The germline V gene has CDR1 SGHTA and CDR2 FQGTGA. The CDR3 is made up of 15 amino acids. V lost 3 bases and J lost 5; bases outside the gene matches: 8. The CDR3 nucleotides are TGTGCCAGCAGCTTGGGCCTAACTAGCGGCGAGACCCAGTACTTC. Its protein product is CASSLGLTSGETQYF.

This clonotype was picked up a small number of times. The rearrangement links TRBV7-9 to TRBJ2-7; D tentatively fits TRBD1 or TRBD2 (5 bases each). Between the trimmed V and J ends, which lost 5 bases and 6 bases, there was a span of 14 bases. Germline values: CDR1 SEHNR, CDR2 FQNEAQ (reference sequence). The CDR3 is 13 amino acids. The CDR3 DNA follows: TGTGCCAGCAGCCCCGTAGGGACCTGCGAGCAGTACTTC. Amino acids: CASSPVGTCEQYF.

The rearrangement uses TRBV14 and TRBJ2-5; D possibly corresponds to TRBD1 (6 bases). The J call is in doubt because the DNA end fits TRBJ2-7 better. The CDR3 extends over 16 amino acids. Germline values: CDR1 SGHDN, CDR2 FVKESK. CDR3: CASSPRTAFVLYEQYF. Written as DNA, the CDR3 is TGTGCCAGCAGCCCTCGGACAGCTTTTGTCCTCTACGAGCAGTACTTC.

This clonotype was seen only a few times. V usage is TRBV7-9 and J usage is TRBJ2-2, with unresolved D. Germline CDR1 and CDR2: SEHNR and FQNEAQ (reference sequence). CDR3 length: 15 amino acids. Trimming shortened V by 4 bases and J by 2 bases, and 11 bases separated the two germline ends. CDR3 DNA: TGTGCCAGCAGCTGGGTAGAGTCAAACACCGGGGAGCTGTTTTTT. Amino acid sequence: CASSWVESNTGELFF.

V is TRBV13 and J is TRBJ2-7; the D is unclear. The CDR3 has 14 residues. V was clipped by 5 bases and J by 6 bases, with 17 bases between them. The V gene's germline CDR1 is PRHDT and CDR2 FYEKMQ (reference sequence). CDR3 DNA: TGTGCCAGCAGCCCGAGTCCGGGTATCTTCGAGCAGTACTTC. Translating it yields CASSPSPGIFEQYF.

Only a few counts were recorded for this clonotype. This chain links TRBV12-3 or TRBV12-4 with TRBJ1-1; D unresolved. V lost 4 bases to trimming and J lost 6 bases, with 6 bases between them. CDR3 size: 11 residues. The CDR3 sequence: CASSSPPEAFF. CDR3 sequence (DNA): TGTGCCAGCAGTTCTCCCCCTGAAGCTTTCTTT.

There are a few counts of this clonotype. The V and J genes are TRBV5-1 and TRBJ2-7, with D perhaps given as TRBD1 or TRBD2 (6 bases each). The V and J ends lost 5 bases and 5 bases respectively, with 14 bases between them. The CDR3 runs to 13 residues. Germline V gene data show CDR1 as SGHRS and CDR2 as YFSETQ. CDR3 protein: CASSRGDGNEQYF. The CDR3 bases are TGCGCCAGCAGTAGGGGGGACGGCAACGAGCAGTACTTC.

This clonotype was seen more than once but under ten times. CDR3 protein: CASTPQPGRAPYEAFF. DNA of the CDR3: TGTGCCAGCACCCCTCAACCAGGCAGGGCGCCTTATGAAGCTTTCTTT. This sequence joins TRBV7-2 and TRBJ1-1, with D tentatively TRBD1 (5 bases). Trimming took 7 bases from V and 7 from J, leaving 25 bases between them. Germline CDR1 SGHTA, CDR2 FQGNSA. The CDR3 sequence is 16 residues long.

CDR3 protein: CASSVVAGNDEQFF. The DNA for the CDR3 is TGTGCCAGCAGCGTAGTCGCGGGGAACGATGAGCAGTTCTTC. The J gene is TRBJ2-5, the V gene TRBV9, with D tentatively TRBD2 (6 bases). Near its end, the DNA agrees better with TRBJ2-1, so the J call may be wrong. CDR3 length: 14 amino acids. Per germline, CDR1 SGDLS and CDR2 YYNGEE.

The gene calls are TRBV29-1 and TRBJ2-1, with a tentative D call TRBD2 (7 bases). The CDR3 consists of 16 residues. Trimming took 1 base from V and 0 from J, leaving 13 bases between them. Germline assignment: CDR1 SQVTM and CDR2 ANQGSEA. The CDR3 DNA follows: TGCAGCGTTGAAGGAGGGAGGGGGAGCTCCTACAATGAGCAGTTCTTC. It encodes CSVEGGRGSSYNEQFF.

This clonotype was detected once. This sequence joins TRBV6-7 and TRBJ1-3; no definite D call. TRBV6-7 is given ORF status, its function remaining uncertain. Trimming shortened V by 4 bases and J by 5 bases, and 15 bases separated the two germline ends. The CDR3 is made up of 15 amino acids. DNA of the CDR3: TGTGCCAGCAGTTCCGGATGGAGGGCTCGAAACACCATATATTTT. Protein product: CASSSGWRARNTIYF.

This clonotype was detected only a few times. The rearrangement uses TRBV29-1 and TRBJ2-5; D is uncertain. The J call could be wrong; TRBJ2-1 is a better fit for the DNA end. The CDR3 has 16 residues. Germline CDR1 reads SQVTM; CDR2 reads ANQGSEA. This CDR3 is CSAPAQGISFYNEQFF. CDR3 DNA: TGCAGCGCACCCGCCCAAGGAATTTCCTTTTACAATGAGCAGTTCTTC.

This clonotype was seen only a few times. The V call is TRBV4-1, the J call TRBJ1-2, with 7 bases fitting TRBD1. In germline, CDR1 is MGHRA, CDR2 YSYEKL. V lost 3 bases, J lost 5 bases, and 9 bases stayed unmatched. The CDR3 consists of 15 residues. The CDR3 reads CASSQNRDRGYGYTF. The CDR3 coding sequence is TGCGCCAGCAGCCAGAACCGGGACAGAGGGTATGGCTACACCTTC.

The chain recombines TRBV5-1 with TRBJ2-3; D might be TRBD2 (6 bases). The V gene's germline CDR1 is SGHRS and CDR2 YFSETQ. The CDR3 has 15 residues. V was pared by 0 bases and J by 2 bases, with 10 bases between. CDR3 in DNA: TGCGCCAGCAGCTTGGGACGGAGGGACACAGATACGCAGTATTTT. It specifies CASSLGRRDTDTQYF.